The present TCR beta chain was sequenced within a study of blood T cell repertoires in COVID-19 (dated by TCRdb to the early 2020s). For the study in its entirety: The collaborator samples originated in the United States, Italy and Spain and spanned the acute and convalescent phases of COVID-19. The prospective study material was composed of cDNA or gDNA derived from T cells, B-cell-depleted T cells, or PBMCs. The dataset comprised deeply sampled blood TCRbeta repertoires from subjects exposed to, actively infected with, or recovered from COVID-19. The repertoires were released in a freely available public database intended as a resource for research on the immune response to SARS-CoV-2. Samples came from the ongoing ImmuneRACE study (first 160 participants) plus 1,254 subjects from 6 global collaborators. The sample metadata nearly always contained a de-identified subject ID, COVID-19 status, age in years and sex. Where HLA class I and class II types were available, the types were taken from metadata supplied by the sample provider, not from assay-based typing.

The full study reports these points: The quantity of clinical and demographic metadata differed by source and by participant and was supplied without curation.

The collaborating institutions used their own protocols to collect whole blood in K2EDTA tubes. Collaborator samples were shipped for TCRbeta analysis as frozen whole blood, isolated PBMCs, or DNA extracted from either sample type. To note about this clone: The specificity of this receptor is unknown. Qualities for individual bases were not recorded, and no much larger clone is one base off.

TCRbeta CDR3 regions were amplified from genomic DNA using the immunoSEQ Assay, a bias-controlled multiplex PCR. The original pipeline was this. Nucleated cell counts per sample were estimated from amplification of reference gene primers within the assay. Sequence reads were collapsed and filtered to measure the absolute abundance of every unique TCRbeta CDR3 rearrangement. Productive Simpson clonality was computed per sample as the square root of Simpson's diversity index over productive rearrangements. The table was pulled from immuneACCESS by TCRdb, which kept in-frame rearrangements only. Such tables lose some clones; where checked, under half of the loss comes from unresolved V genes, and the rest has no known cause. The DNA gave D and trimming, while V, J and clone size come from that table. This sample holds 45,000 to 55,000 clones; roughly 84% were observed only once. About 11% of the sample is taken by the ten largest.

From the germline V gene (reference sequence), CDR1 is MNHEY and CDR2 is SMNVEV. Trimming takes 11 bases from V and 7 bases from J, and the germline ends sit 12 bases apart. The CDR3 runs 11 amino acids, cysteine and phenylalanine included. Only the CDR3 DNA is retained, 33 bases long and in frame from the first base. Source material: peripheral blood. This chain joins TRBV27 to TRBJ1-5; perhaps TRBD1 is the D gene, with 5 bases matching. The clonotype comes from an older man with active COVID-19. The CDR3 amino acid sequence is: CAVGGDQPQHF. The sequence in DNA is TGTGCCGTTGGAGGGGACCAGCCCCAGCATTTT.